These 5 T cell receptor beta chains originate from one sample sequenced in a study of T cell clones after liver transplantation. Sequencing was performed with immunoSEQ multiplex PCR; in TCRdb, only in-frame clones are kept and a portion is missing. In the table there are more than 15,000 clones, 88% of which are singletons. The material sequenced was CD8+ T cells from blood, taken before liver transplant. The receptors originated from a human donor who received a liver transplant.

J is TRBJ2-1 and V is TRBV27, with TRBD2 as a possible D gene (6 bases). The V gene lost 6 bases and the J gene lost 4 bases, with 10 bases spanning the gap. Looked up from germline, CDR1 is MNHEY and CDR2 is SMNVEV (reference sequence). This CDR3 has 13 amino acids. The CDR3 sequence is CASRVAVYNEQFF. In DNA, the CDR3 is TGTGCCAGCAGGGTAGCGGTATACAATGAGCAGTTCTTC.

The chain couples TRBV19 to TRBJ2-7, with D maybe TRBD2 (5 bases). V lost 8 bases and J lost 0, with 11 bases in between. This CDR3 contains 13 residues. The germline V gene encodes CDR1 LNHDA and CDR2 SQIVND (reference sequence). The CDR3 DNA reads TGTGCCAGTCGGGCGGGTGTCTCCTACGAGCAGTACTTC. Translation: CASRAGVSYEQYF.

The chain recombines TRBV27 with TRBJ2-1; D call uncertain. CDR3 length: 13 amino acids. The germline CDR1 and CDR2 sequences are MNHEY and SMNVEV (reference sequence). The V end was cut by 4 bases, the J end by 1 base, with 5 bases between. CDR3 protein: CASSSGSYNEQFF. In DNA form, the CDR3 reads TGTGCCAGCAGTTCCGGGTCCTACAATGAGCAGTTCTTC.

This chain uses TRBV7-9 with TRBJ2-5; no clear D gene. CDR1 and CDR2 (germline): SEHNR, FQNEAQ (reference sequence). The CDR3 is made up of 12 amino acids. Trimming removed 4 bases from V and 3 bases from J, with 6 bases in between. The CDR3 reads CASSSIEETQYF. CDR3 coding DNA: TGTGCCAGCAGCTCCATCGAAGAGACCCAGTACTTC.

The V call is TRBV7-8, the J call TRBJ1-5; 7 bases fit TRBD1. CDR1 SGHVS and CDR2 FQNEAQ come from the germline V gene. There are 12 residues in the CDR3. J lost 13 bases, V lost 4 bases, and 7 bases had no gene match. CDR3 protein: CASSSLQGKQHF. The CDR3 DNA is TGTGCCAGCAGCTCCTTACAGGGGAAGCAGCATTTT.